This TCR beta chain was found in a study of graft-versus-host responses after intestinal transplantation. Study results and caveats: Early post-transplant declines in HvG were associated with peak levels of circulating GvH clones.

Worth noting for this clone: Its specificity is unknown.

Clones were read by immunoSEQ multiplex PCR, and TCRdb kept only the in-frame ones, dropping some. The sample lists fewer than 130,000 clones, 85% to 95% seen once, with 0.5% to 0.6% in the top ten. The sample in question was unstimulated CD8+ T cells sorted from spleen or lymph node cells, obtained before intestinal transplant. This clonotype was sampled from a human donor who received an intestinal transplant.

As DNA, the CDR3 is TGTGCCAGCAGTTTAGGTGGGGGGGCCTACAATGAGCAGTTCTTC. It specifies CASSLGGGAYNEQFF. The rearrangement joins TRBV9 to TRBJ2-1; 7 nucleotides match TRBD2. CDR3 size: 15 residues. With V trimmed by 5 bases and J by 2 bases, 7 bases remained unmatched. The germline V gene encodes CDR1 SGDLS and CDR2 YYNGEE.